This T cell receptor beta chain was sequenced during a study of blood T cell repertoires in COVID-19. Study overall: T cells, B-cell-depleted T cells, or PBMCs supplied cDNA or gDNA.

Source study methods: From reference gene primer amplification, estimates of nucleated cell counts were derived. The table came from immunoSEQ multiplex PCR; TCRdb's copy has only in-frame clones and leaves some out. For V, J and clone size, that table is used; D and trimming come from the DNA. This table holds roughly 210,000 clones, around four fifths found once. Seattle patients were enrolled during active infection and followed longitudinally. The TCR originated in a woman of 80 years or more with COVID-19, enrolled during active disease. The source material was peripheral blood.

CDR3 region: CASSLAVSWYETLFAGANVLTF. The CDR3 coding sequence is TGTGCCAGCAGCTTAGCCGTATCCTGGTACGAGACTCTCTTTGCGGGGGCCAACGTCCTGACTTTC. The V and J genes are TRBV7-2 and TRBJ2-6, with D hard to call. Trimming took off 0 bases at V and 4 bases at J, with 28 bases between the two ends. The CDR3 has 22 residues. Germline-derived CDR1 and CDR2 are SGHTA and FQGNSA.